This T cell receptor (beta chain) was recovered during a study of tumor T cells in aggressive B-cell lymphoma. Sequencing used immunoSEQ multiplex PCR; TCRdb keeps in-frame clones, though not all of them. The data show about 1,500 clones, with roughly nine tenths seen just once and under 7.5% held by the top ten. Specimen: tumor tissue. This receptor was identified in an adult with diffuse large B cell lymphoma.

CDR3 nucleotide sequence: TGTGCCAGCAGCCCGGATCCAGGGGGCGGACGAGGGGCCAACGTCCTGACTTTC. Its protein is CASSPDPGGGRGANVLTF. The rearrangement joins TRBV7-9 to TRBJ2-6, with 8 bases that match TRBD1. From germline, CDR1 is SEHNR and CDR2 FQNEAQ (reference sequence). The CDR3 is made up of 18 amino acids. J gave up 4 bases and V 5 bases, and 13 bases lay outside the gene matches.